Listed below are T cell receptor beta chains from one sample, sequenced in a study of shared clonotypes between healthy human individuals. TCRdb's table, derived via immunoSEQ multiplex PCR, lists solely in-frame clones and lacks some. There are approximately 97,000 clones in the sample; roughly two thirds occur only once, and more than 40% lies in the top ten. Sequencing was done on a sample of memory CD8+ T cells sorted from blood. The receptors shown here come from a man younger than 45 in good health. The CDR3 runs from the conserved cysteine through the conserved F or W. The D gene is left open where the match is weak. The size of a clone is reported for some rows only, either as once, few or many, or as a class for expanded clones.

d_call | j_call | clone_size | v_call | cdr3_aa | cdr3_nt
TRBD1 | TRBJ2-7 | - | TRBV14 | CASSQDWTGHEQYF | TGTGCCAGCAGCCAAGACTGGACAGGCCACGAGCAGTACTTC
- | TRBJ2-5 | - | TRBV28 | CASSLWEEGSYQETQYF | TGTGCCAGCAGTTTATGGGAGGAGGGCAGCTACCAAGAGACCCAGTACTTC
- | TRBJ2-1 | - | TRBV9 | CASSGWTDYNEQFF | TGTGCCAGCAGCGGTTGGACAGACTACAATGAGCAGTTCTTC
- | TRBJ2-7 | many | TRBV9 | CASSPGQNYEQYF | TGTGCCAGCAGCCCCGGACAGAACTACGAGCAGTACTTC
- | TRBJ1-1 | - | TRBV7-3 | CASSLNSRDHTEAFF | TGTGCCAGCAGCTTAAACTCCCGGGACCACACTGAAGCTTTCTTT
- | TRBJ2-1 | - | TRBV30 | CAWSKLWGLYSYNEQFF | TGTGCCTGGAGTAAATTGTGGGGGTTGTACTCCTACAATGAGCAGTTCTTC
TRBD2 | TRBJ2-7 | few | TRBV11-2 | CASSLTGLAGSYEQYF | TGTGCCAGCAGCCTTACGGGACTAGCGGGTTCCTACGAGCAGTACTTC
- | TRBJ2-1 | few | TRBV13 | CASSLEEGTLRGQFF | TGTGCCAGCAGCTTAGAGGAGGGGACTCTCCGGGGGCAGTTCTTC
TRBD1 | TRBJ2-2 | - | TRBV10-3 | CAISDLGGRNTGELFF | TGTGCCATCAGTGACCTAGGGGGCCGAAACACCGGGGAGCTGTTTTTT
- | TRBJ1-5 | once | TRBV28 | CASRGPGQPQHF | TGTGCCAGTCGGGGGCCGGGGCAGCCCCAGCATTTT
TRBD2 | TRBJ2-1 | - | TRBV28 | CASTAGTSGSNEQFF | TGTGCCAGTACGGCCGGGACTAGCGGGAGCAATGAGCAGTTCTTC
- | TRBJ2-7 | few | TRBV27 | CASSLYSDSRYEQYF | TGTGCCAGCAGTTTATATTCCGACAGTCGGTACGAGCAGTACTTC
- | TRBJ1-4 | - | TRBV4-1 | CASSQDIIGRTNEKLFF | TGCGCCAGCAGCCAAGACATAATTGGGAGAACTAATGAAAAACTGTTTTTT
TRBD2 | TRBJ2-7 | few | TRBV27 | CASSFSGGHEQYF | TGTGCCAGCAGTTTTAGCGGGGGGCACGAGCAGTACTTC
TRBD1 | TRBJ2-1 | - | TRBV28 | CASIGDRGKYNEQFF | TGTGCCAGCATCGGGGACAGGGGGAAGTACAATGAGCAGTTCTTC
- | TRBJ2-1 | few | TRBV4-3 | CASSPTPGSSYNEQFF | TGCGCCAGCAGCCCCACGCCAGGGAGCTCCTACAATGAGCAGTTCTTC
TRBD1 | TRBJ1-5 | - | TRBV28 | CASSPRRDRVGNQPQHF | TGTGCCAGCAGCCCTCGAAGAGACAGGGTTGGCAATCAGCCCCAGCATTTT
TRBD2 | TRBJ2-3 | - | TRBV7-9 | CASSLAIAGTDTQYF | TGTGCCAGCAGCTTAGCAATAGCGGGAACGGATACGCAGTATTTT
TRBD1 | TRBJ1-1 | - | TRBV28 | CASSPGQGTEAFF | TGTGCCAGCAGTCCGGGACAGGGAACTGAAGCTTTCTTT
- | TRBJ2-5 | - | TRBV15 | CATSRDQERRETQYF | TGTGCCACCAGCAGAGATCAGGAGCGGAGAGAGACCCAGTACTTC
- | TRBJ2-7 | - | TRBV28 | CASSSDSYEQYF | TGTGCCAGCAGTTCGGACAGCTACGAGCAGTACTTC
- | TRBJ2-5 | - | TRBV5-1 | CASSKTSEGPQETQYF | TGCGCCAGCAGCAAGACTAGTGAGGGGCCCCAAGAGACCCAGTACTTC
TRBD1 | TRBJ2-5 | once | TRBV5-1 | CASSNLGQEHQETQYF | TGCGCCAGCAGTAACTTGGGACAGGAACATCAAGAGACCCAGTACTTC
- | TRBJ1-5 | - | TRBV5-8 | CASSFLLAGNQPQHF | TGTGCCAGCAGCTTCTTATTAGCTGGCAATCAGCCCCAGCATTTT
- | TRBJ1-2 | - | TRBV6-6 | CASFRDGDYGYTF | TGTGCCAGCTTCAGGGATGGGGACTATGGCTACACCTTC
TRBD1 | TRBJ2-6 | - | TRBV6-4 | CASSFGQVSSGANVLTF | TGTGCCAGCAGCTTCGGACAGGTGAGCTCTGGGGCCAACGTCCTGACTTTC
TRBD2 | TRBJ2-7 | few | TRBV7-2 | CASSSDLAGGDEQYF | TGTGCCAGCAGCTCCGACCTAGCGGGAGGCGACGAGCAGTACTTC
- | TRBJ2-2 | many | TRBV9 | CASSVVSGELFF | TGTGCCAGCAGCGTAGTGAGCGGGGAGCTGTTTTTT
TRBD2 | TRBJ2-1 | - | TRBV27 | CASGFSGTSEFF | TGTGCCAGCGGATTCTCCGGGACTAGCGAGTTCTTC
- | TRBJ2-1 | - | TRBV19 | CASSILANSYNEQFF | TGTGCCAGTAGTATCTTAGCGAACTCCTACAATGAGCAGTTCTTC
TRBD2 | TRBJ2-5 | - | TRBV13 | CASSDHQSGRETQYF | TGTGCCAGCAGCGACCACCAAAGCGGGAGAGAGACCCAGTACTTC
TRBD2 | TRBJ2-7 | - | TRBV28 | CATASGDYEQYF | TGTGCCACCGCTAGCGGGGACTACGAGCAGTACTTC
TRBD2 | TRBJ2-1 | few | TRBV6-4 | CASSVAGDSYNEQFF | TGTGCCAGCAGTGTAGCGGGAGACTCCTACAATGAGCAGTTCTTC
- | TRBJ2-7 | - | TRBV7-6 | CASSPSAGNVHEQYF | TGTGCCAGCAGCCCCTCTGCGGGTAATGTCCACGAGCAGTACTTC
- | TRBJ2-3 | - | TRBV7-9 | CASSSASGGTDTQYF | TGTGCCAGCAGCTCAGCGTCAGGCGGGACAGATACGCAGTATTTT
- | TRBJ2-5 | - | TRBV29-1 | CSVEFPWGQVKQYF | TGCAGCGTTGAATTCCCATGGGGGCAGGTGAAGCAGTACTTC
- | TRBJ2-7 | - | TRBV29-1 | CSVAHGLSYEQYF | TGCAGCGTTGCCCATGGACTGAGCTACGAGCAGTACTTC